The clone carrying this T cell receptor (beta chain) was counted a few times. Antigen unknown. The method was immunoSEQ multiplex PCR; TCRdb's version includes in-frame clones alone and lacks a portion of them. This table has fewer than 400,000 clones, 67% appearing once. Trimming took 1 base from V and 0 from J, leaving 14 bases between them. The CDR3 is 17 amino acids. Germline CDR1 SGDLS, CDR2 YYNGEE. The sample is drawn from a study of cytotoxic CD8 clonotypes in ibrutinib-treated CLL. Overall study results and limits: Baseline clonality was higher than in age-matched healthy donors and moved in step with circulating CD8+ T-cell counts.

This specimen consisted of PBMCs, obtained after 36 months of ibrutinib treatment. The clonotype originates from a human donor with chronic lymphocytic leukemia. The gene calls are TRBV9 and TRBJ1-3; no reliable D call. CDR3: CASSVRSSPTSGNTIYF. For the CDR3, the DNA is TGTGCCAGCAGCGTACGGTCCTCGCCAACCTCTGGAAACACCATATATTTT.